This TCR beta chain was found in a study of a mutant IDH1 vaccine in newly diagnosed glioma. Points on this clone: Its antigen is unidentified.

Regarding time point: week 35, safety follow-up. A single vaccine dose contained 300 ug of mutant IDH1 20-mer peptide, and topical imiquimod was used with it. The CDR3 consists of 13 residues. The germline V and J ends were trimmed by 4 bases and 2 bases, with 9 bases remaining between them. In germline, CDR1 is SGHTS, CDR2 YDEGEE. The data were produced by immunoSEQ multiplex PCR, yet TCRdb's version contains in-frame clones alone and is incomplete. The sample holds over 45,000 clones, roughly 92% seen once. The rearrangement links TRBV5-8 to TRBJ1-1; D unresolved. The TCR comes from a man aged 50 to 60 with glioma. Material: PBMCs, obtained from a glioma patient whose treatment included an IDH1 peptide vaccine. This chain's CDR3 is CASSPSPNTEAFF. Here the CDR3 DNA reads TGTGCCAGCAGCCCTAGCCCTAACACTGAAGCTTTCTTT.